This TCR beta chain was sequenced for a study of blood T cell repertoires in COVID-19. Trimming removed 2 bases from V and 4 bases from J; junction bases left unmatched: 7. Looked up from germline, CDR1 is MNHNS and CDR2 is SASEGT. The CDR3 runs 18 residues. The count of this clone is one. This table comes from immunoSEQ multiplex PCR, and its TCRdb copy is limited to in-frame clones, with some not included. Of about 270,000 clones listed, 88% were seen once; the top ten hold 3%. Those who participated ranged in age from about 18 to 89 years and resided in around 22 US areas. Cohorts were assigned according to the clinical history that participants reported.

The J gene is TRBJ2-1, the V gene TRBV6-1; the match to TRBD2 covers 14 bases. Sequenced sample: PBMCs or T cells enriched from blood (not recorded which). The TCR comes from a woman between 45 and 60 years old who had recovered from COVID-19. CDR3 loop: CASSEWTSGRSLYNEQFF. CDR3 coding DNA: TGTGCCAGCAGTGAATGGACTAGCGGGAGGAGCCTATACAATGAGCAGTTCTTC.